These 7 T cell receptor beta chains share one sample of origin, sequenced in a study. TCRdb ran MiXCR on the 5' RACE reads and lists one entry per CDR3 protein. This sample has about 40,000 distinct CDR3 sequences; less than 25% occur once, and the top ten carry about 3.8%. The sorted Tregs were CD4+CD25+CD127-/low cells. The sequenced sample was Tregs sorted from blood. The receptors originated from a female donor with breast cancer.

Only a few counts were recorded for this clonotype. The chain combines TRBV7-8 with TRBJ2-7; TRBD1 matches 8 bases. V was pared by 0 bases and J by 1 base, with 14 bases of the junction left unmatched. Germline V gives CDR1 SGHVS, CDR2 FQNEAQ. The CDR3 extends over 19 amino acids. The CDR3 protein is CASSLAIVFGTGFSYEQYF. The CDR3 DNA reads TGTGCCAGCAGCTTAGCGATCGTATTTGGGACAGGCTTTTCCTACGAGCAGTACTTC.

This clonotype turned up a few times. The rearrangement links TRBV2 to TRBJ1-2, with 10 bases aligning to TRBD1. With 6 bases clipped from V and 6 bases from J, the junction kept 10 bases outside the gene matches. Germline V gene sequence: CDR1 SNHLY, CDR2 FYNNEI. CDR3 length equals 15 residues. The CDR3 sequence is CASSPGRGQGNGYTF. CDR3 bases: TGTGCCAGCAGCCCGGGGAGGGGACAGGGGAATGGCTACACCTTC. The whole variable domain, filled in from reference TRBV2 and TRBJ1-2, reads EPEVTQTPSHQVTQMGQEVILRCVPISNHLYFYWYRQILGQKVEFLVSFYNNEISEKSEIFDDQFSVERPDGSNFTLKIRSTKLEDSAMYFCASSPGRGQGNGYTFGSGTRLTVV.

This clonotype has more than one count but fewer than ten. The chain combines TRBV7-9 with TRBJ2-3; 8 bases match TRBD1. The V gene's germline CDR1 is SEHNR and CDR2 FQNEAQ (reference sequence). V lost 5 bases to trimming and J lost 9 bases; unmatched junction nucleotides: 4. The CDR3 is 12 amino acids. CDR3 region: CASSPRTGTQYF. The CDR3, as DNA: TGTGCCAGCAGCCCTAGGACAGGGACGCAGTATTTT. Full variable domain (remainder filled in from reference TRBV7-9 and TRBJ2-3): DTGVSQNPRHKITKRGQNVTFRCDPISEHNRLYWYRQTLGQGPEFLTYFQNEAQLEKSRLLSDRFSAERPKGSFSTLEIQRTEQGDSAMYLCASSPRTGTQYFGPGTRLTVL.

This clonotype turned up a few times. The V gene is TRBV7-3, the J gene TRBJ1-4; no clear D. The CDR3 is made up of 13 amino acids. CDR1 and CDR2 (germline): SGHTA, FQGTGA. V lost 5 bases, J lost 8 bases, and 12 bases lay in between. The CDR3 spells CASSESPVEKLFF. The CDR3 DNA follows: TGTGCCAGCAGCGAATCTCCGGTGGAAAAACTGTTTTTT.

The rearrangement uses TRBV4-1 and TRBJ2-3, with 8 bases lining up with TRBD1. Germline V gene data show CDR1 as MGHRA and CDR2 as YSYEKL. Trimming took 0 bases from V and 6 from J; bases not matched to a gene: 8. This CDR3 region has 16 residues. The CDR3 DNA is TGCGCCAGCAGCCAAGAGGGGACAGGCTCCCGGGATACGCAGTATTTT. Amino acid sequence: CASSQEGTGSRDTQYF.

The genes are TRBV20-1 and TRBJ2-7; 11 bases agree with TRBD2. The CDR3 totals 14 residues. Per the germline V gene, CDR1 is DFQATT and CDR2 is SNEGSKA (reference sequence). Trimming removed 4 bases from V and 7 bases from J; junction bases left unmatched: 9. CDR3 bases: TGCAGTGCTACCGGGACTAGCGGAAGAAGGGAGCAGTACTTC. The encoded protein is CSATGTSGRREQYF.

This clonotype was picked up many times. The CDR3, as DNA: TGCAGTGCTAGTACAGGGGGCGAGTATGAAGCTTTCTTT. It translates to CSASTGGEYEAFF. The rearrangement joins TRBV20-1 to TRBJ1-1, with TRBD1 matching over 9 bases. J was trimmed by 7 bases and V by 3 bases; bases with no gene match: 6. The CDR3 is 13 amino acids. CDR1 is DFQATT, CDR2 SNEGSKA, per germline (reference sequence).